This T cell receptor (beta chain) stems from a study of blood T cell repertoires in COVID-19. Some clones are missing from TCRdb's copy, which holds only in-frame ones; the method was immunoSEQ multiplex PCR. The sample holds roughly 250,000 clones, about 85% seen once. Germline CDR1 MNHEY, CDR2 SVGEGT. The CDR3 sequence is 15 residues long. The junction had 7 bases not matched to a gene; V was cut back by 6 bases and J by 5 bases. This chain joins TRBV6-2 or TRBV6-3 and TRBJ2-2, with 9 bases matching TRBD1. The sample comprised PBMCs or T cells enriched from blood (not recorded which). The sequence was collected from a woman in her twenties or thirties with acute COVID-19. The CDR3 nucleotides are TGTGCCAGCAGCCTGGGACAGGGAGAAACCGGGGAGCTGTTTTTT. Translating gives CASSLGQGETGELFF.